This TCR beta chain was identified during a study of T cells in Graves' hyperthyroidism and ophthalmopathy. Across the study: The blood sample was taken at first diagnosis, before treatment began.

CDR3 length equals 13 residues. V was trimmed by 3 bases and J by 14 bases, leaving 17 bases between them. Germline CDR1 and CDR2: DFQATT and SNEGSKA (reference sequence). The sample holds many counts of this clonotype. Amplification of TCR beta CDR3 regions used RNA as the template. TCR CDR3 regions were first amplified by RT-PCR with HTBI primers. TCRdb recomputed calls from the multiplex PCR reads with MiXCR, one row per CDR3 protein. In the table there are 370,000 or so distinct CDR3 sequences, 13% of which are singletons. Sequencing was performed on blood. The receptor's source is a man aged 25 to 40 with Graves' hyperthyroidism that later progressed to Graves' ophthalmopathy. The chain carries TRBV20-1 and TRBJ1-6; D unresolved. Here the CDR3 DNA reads TGCAGTGCTAGTAAACCTGCCGCCGAATCCCTCCACTTT. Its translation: CSASKPAAESLHF.